This paragraph reports one TCR beta chain. These data come from a study of blood T cell repertoires in COVID-19. Study-wide context: Samples representing acute and convalescent COVID-19 were sourced from the United States, Italy and Spain. The analysed material was cDNA or gDNA that came from T cells, B-cell-depleted T cells, or PBMCs.

As processed by the authors: Reference gene primer amplification gave nucleated cell count estimates. Libraries were prepared by immunoSEQ multiplex PCR; TCRdb keeps only in-frame clonotypes and omits some of them. V and J calls and clone size are copied from that table; D and trimming were computed from the DNA. The data show 50,000 to 70,000 clones, less than 85% seen once. This CDR3 contains 14 residues. V was cut by 0 bases and J by 5 bases, with 11 bases left in between. Germline CDR1 SGHRS, CDR2 YFSETQ. Material: peripheral blood. The chain recombines TRBV5-1 with TRBJ1-1, with D perhaps TRBD1 (5 bases). The receptor's source is a man aged 65-85 years with active COVID-19. CDR3 nucleotides: TGCGCCAGCAGCTTGGCGGGGGTGGAGACTGAAGCTTTCTTT. This gives the protein CASSLAGVETEAFF.